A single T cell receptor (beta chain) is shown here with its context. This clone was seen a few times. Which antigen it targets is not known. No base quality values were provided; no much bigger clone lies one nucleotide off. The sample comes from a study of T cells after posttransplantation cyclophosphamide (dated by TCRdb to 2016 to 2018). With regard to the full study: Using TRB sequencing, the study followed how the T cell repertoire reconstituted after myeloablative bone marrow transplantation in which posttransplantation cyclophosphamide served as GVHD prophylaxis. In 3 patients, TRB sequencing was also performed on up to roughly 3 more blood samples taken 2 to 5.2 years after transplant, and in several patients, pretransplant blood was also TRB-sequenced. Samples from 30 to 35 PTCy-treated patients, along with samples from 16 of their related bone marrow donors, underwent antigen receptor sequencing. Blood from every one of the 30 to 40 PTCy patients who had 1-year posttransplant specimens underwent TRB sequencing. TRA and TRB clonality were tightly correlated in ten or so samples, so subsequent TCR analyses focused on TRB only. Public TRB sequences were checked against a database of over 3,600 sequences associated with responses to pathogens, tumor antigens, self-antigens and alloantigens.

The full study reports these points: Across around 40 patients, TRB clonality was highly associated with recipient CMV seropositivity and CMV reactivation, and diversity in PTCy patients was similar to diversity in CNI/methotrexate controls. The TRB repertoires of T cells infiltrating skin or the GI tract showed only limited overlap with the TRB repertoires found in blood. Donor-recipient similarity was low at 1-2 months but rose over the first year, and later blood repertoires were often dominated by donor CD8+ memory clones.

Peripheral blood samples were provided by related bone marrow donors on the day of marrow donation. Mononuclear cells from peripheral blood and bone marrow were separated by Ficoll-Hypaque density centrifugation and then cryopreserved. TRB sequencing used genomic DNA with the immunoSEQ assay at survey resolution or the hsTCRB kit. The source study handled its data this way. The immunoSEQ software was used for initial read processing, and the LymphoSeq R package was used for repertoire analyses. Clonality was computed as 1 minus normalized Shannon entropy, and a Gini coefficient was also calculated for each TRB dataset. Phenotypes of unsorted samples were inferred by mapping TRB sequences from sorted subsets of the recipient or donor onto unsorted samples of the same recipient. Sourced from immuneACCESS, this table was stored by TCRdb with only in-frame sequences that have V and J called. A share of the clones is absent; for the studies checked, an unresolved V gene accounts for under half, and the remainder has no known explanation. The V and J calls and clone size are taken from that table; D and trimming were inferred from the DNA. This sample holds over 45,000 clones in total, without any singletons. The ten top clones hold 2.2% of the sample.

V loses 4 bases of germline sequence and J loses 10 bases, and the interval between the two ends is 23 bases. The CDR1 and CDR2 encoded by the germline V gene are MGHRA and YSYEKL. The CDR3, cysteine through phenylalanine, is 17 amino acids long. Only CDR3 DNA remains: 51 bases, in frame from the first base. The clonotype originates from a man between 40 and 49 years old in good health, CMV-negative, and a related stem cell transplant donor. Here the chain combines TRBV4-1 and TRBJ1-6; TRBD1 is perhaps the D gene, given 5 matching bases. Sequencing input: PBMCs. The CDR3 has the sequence CASSRVFSGLKQSPLHF. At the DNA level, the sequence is TGCGCCAGCAGCCGCGTGTTTTCGGGACTGAAACAATCACCCCTCCACTTT.